The clone carrying this T cell receptor (beta chain) was detected only a few times. In TCRdb, the 5' RACE reads were re-called with MiXCR into one record per CDR3 protein. Of 1.5 million to 2 million distinct CDR3 sequences in the sample, roughly a third were seen once. The CDR3 contains 17 residues. Germline loops: CDR1 LGHNA, CDR2 YNFKEQ. The junction had 7 bases not matched to a gene; V was cut back by 1 base and J by 4 bases. This sample is part of a study of identical twins. The sequenced sample was cord blood. This sequence was found in a newborn girl in good health. The V gene is TRBV4-2, the J gene TRBJ2-3; 11 bases match TRBD2. CDR3 nucleotide sequence: TGTGCCAGCAGCCAAGTTCAACTAGCGGGAGTGTCAGATACGCAGTATTTT. Encoded protein: CASSQVQLAGVSDTQYF.